Sequencing of this TCR beta chain was carried out in a study of cytomegalovirus exposure and HLA in healthy donors. Notes on the study in general: Association of a missense DCLRE1C variant with TCR beta V- and J-gene trimming was reported in a later analysis.

Concerning this clone: Its antigen is not identified.

With 60 Vbeta and 13 Jbeta primers, the PCR was carried out. TCRdb's table, derived via immunoSEQ multiplex PCR, lists solely in-frame clones and lacks some. The repertoire holds some 160,000 clones, over 60% seen once, with 1.7% in the top ten. This TCR derives from a woman aged 30 to 39 in good health and CMV-seronegative. What was sequenced was PBMCs.

The DNA for the CDR3 is TGTGCCAGCAGATTCCGACCAGGGGTAGATGAAGCTTTCTTT. Residues: CASRFRPGVDEAFF. The rearrangement links TRBV5-5 to TRBJ1-1; tentatively, D is TRBD1 (6 bases). Germline CDR1 and CDR2: SGHKS and YYEKEE (reference sequence). V lost 5 bases to trimming and J lost 7 bases, with 18 bases between them. The CDR3 has 14 residues.